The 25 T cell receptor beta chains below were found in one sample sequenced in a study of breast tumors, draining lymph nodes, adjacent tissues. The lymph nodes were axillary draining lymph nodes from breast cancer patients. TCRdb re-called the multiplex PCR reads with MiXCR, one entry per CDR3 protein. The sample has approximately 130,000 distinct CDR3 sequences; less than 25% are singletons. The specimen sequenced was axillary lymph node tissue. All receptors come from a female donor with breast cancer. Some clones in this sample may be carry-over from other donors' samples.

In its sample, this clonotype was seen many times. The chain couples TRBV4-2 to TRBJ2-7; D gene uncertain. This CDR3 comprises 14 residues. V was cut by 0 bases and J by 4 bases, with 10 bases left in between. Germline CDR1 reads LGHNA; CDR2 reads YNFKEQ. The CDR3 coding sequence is TGTGCCAGCAGCCAAGAAGGTGAATTTTACGAGCAGTACTTC. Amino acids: CASSQEGEFYEQYF.

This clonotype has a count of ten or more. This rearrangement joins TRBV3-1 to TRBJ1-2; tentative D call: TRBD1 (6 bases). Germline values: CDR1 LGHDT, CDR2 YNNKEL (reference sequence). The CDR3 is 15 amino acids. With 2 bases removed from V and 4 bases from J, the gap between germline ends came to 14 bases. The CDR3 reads CASSQSGGGFYGYTF. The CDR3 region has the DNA TGTGCCAGCAGCCAATCGGGTGGGGGCTTCTATGGCTACACCTTC.

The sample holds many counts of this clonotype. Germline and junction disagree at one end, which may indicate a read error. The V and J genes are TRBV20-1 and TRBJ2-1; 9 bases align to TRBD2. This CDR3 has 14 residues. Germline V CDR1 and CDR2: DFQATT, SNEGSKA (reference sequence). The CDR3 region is CSARDSGSANEQFF. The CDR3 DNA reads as TGCAGTGCTCGAGATAGCGGGAGTGCCAATGAGCAGTTCTTC.

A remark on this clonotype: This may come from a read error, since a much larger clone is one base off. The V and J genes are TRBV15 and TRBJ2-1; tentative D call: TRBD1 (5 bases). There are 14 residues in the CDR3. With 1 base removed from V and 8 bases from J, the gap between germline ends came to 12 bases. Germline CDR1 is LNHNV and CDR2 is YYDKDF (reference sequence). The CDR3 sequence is CATSRGNRFHEQFF. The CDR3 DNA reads TGTGCCACCAGCAGAGGGAACAGGTTCCATGAGCAGTTCTTC.

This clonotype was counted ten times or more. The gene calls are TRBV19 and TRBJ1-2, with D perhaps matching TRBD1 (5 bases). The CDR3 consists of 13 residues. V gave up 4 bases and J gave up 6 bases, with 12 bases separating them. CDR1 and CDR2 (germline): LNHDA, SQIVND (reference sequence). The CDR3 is CASSKGRFDGYTF. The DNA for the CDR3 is TGTGCCAGTAGTAAGGGACGCTTCGATGGCTACACCTTC.

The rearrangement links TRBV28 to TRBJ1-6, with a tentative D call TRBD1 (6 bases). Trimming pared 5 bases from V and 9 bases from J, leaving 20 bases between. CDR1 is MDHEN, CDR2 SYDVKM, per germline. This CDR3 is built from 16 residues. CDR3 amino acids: CASSRGPSEKGSPLHF. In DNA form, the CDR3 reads TGTGCCAGCAGTCGGGGGCCTTCCGAAAAGGGTTCACCCCTCCACTTT. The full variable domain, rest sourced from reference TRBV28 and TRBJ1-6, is DVKVTQSSRYLVKRTGEKVFLECVQDMDHENMFWYRQDPGLGLRLIYFSYDVKMKEKGDIPEGYSVSREKKERFSLILESASTNQTSMYLCASSRGPSEKGSPLHFGNGTRLTVT.

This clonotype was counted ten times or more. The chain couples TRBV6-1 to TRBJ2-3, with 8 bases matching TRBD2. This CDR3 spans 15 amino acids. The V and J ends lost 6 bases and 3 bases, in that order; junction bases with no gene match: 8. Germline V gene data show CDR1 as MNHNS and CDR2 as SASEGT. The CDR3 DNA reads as TGTGCCAGCAGGGTAGCGGGACGAGGGACAGATACGCAGTATTTT. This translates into CASRVAGRGTDTQYF.

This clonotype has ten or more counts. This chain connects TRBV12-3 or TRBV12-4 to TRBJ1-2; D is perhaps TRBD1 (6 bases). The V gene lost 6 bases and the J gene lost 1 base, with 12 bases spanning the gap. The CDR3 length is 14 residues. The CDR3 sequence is CASSRGQDNYGYTF. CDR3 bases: TGTGCCAGCAGCCGGGGGCAGGATAACTATGGCTACACCTTC.

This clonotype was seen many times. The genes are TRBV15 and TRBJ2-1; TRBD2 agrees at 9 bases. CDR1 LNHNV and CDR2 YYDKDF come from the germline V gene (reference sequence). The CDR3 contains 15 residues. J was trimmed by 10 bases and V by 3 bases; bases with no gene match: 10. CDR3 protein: CATSRGAGGFREQFF. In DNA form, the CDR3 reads TGTGCCACCAGCAGGGGGGCGGGAGGGTTTCGAGAGCAGTTCTTC.

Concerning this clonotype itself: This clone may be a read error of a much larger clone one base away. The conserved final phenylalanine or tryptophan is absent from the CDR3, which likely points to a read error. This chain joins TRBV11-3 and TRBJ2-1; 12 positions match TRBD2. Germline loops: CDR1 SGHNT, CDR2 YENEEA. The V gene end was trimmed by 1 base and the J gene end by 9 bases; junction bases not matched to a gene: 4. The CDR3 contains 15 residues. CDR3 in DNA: TGTGCCAGCAGCTTAGGACTAGCGGGAGTTAGTGAGCAGTTCTCC. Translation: CASSLGLAGVSEQFS.

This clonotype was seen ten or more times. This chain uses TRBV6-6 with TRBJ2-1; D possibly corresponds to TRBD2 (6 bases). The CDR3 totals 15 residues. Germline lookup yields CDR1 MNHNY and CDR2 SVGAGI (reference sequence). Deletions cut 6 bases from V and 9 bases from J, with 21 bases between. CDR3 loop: CASSTPQGLPREQFF. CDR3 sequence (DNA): TGTGCCAGCAGCACCCCGCAGGGACTGCCGCGTGAGCAGTTCTTC.

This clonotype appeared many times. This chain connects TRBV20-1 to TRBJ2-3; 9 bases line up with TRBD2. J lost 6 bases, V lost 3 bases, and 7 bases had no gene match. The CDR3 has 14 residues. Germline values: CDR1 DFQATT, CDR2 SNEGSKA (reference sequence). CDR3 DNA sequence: TGCAGTGCTAGTCGGGCTAGCGGGACCGATACGCAGTATTTT. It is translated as CSASRASGTDTQYF.

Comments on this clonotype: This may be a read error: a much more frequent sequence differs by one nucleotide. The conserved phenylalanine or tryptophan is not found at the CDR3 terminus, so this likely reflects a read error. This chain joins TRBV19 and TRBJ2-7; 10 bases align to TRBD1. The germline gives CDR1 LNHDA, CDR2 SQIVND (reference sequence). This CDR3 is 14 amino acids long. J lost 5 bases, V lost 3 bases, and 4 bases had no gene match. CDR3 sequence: CASSMGTGADEQYS. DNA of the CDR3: TGTGCCAGTAGTATGGGGACAGGGGCCGACGAGCAGTACTCC.

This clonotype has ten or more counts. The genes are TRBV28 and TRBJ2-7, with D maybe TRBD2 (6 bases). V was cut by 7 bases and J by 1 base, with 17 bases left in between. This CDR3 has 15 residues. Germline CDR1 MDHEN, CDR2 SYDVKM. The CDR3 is CASTPPGGTSYEQYF. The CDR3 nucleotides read TGTGCCAGCACCCCCCCCGGGGGTACTTCCTACGAGCAGTACTTC.

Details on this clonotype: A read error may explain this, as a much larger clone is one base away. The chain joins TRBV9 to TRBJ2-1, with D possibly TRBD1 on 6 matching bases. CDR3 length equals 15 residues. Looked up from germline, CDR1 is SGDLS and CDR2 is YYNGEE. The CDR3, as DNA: TGTGCCAGCAGCGGACAGGAGAACTACTACAATGAGCGGTTCTTC. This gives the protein CASSGQENYYNERFF.

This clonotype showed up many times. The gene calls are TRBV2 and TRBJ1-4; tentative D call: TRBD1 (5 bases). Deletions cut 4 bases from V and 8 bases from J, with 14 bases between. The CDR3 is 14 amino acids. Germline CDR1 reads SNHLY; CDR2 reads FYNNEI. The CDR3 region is CASSGKAGREKLFF. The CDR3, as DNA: TGTGCCAGCAGTGGAAAAGCAGGGAGAGAAAAACTGTTTTTT.

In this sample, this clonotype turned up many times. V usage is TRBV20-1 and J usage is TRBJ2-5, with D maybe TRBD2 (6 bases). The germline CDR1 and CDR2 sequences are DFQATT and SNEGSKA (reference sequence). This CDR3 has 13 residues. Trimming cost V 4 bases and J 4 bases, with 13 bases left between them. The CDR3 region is CSANSGGGETQYF. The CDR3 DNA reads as TGCAGTGCTAATAGCGGAGGAGGAGAGACCCAGTACTTC.

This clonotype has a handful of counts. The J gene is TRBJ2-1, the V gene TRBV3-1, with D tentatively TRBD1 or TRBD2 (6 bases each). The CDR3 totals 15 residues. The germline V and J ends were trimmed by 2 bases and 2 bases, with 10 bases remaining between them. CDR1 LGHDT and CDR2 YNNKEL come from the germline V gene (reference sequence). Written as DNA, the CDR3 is TGTGCCAGCAGCCAACGGGGGCTTACCTACAATGAGCAGTTCTTC. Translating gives CASSQRGLTYNEQFF.

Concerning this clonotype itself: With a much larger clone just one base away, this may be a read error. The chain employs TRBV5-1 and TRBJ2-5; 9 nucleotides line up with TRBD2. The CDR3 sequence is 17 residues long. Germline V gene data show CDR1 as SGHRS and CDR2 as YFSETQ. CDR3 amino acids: CTSSFPRGVAGEETQYF. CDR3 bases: TGCACCAGCAGCTTCCCCCGAGGGGTAGCGGGAGAAGAGACCCAGTACTTC.

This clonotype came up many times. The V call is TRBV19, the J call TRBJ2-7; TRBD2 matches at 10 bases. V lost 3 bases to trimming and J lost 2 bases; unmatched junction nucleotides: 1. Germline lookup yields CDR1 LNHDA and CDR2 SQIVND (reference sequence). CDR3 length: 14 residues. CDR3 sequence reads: CASSISGRAYEQYF. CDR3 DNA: TGTGCCAGTAGTATCAGCGGGAGGGCCTACGAGCAGTACTTC. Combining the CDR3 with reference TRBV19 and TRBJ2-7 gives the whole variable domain DGGITQSPKYLFRKEGQNVTLSCEQNLNHDAMYWYRQDPGQGLRLIYYSQIVNDFQKGDIAEGYSVSREKKESFPLTVTSAQKNPTAFYLCASSISGRAYEQYFGPGTRLTVT.

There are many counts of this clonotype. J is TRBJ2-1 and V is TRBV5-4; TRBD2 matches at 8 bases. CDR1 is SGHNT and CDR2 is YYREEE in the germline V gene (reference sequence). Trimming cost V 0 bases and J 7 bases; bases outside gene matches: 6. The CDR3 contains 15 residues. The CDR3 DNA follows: TGTGCCAGCAGCTTGGGTGGCGGGAGGCATAATGAGCAGTTCTTC. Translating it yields CASSLGGGRHNEQFF.

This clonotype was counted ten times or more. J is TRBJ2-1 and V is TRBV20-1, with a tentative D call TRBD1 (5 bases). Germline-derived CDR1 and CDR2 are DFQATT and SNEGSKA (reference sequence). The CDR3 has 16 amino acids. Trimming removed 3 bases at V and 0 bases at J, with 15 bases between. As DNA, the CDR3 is TGCAGTGCTAGGGGCCATGGGGCGAGCTCCTACAATGAGCAGTTCTTC. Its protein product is CSARGHGASSYNEQFF.

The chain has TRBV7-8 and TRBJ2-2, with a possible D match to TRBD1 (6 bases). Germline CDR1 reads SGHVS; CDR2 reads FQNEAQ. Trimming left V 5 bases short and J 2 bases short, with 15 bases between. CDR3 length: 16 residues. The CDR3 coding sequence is TGTGCCAGCAGCGTAATGGGGGCGCCCAACACCGGGGAGCTGTTTTTT. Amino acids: CASSVMGAPNTGELFF. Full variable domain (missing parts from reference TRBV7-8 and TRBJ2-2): GAGVSQSPRYKVAKRGQDVALRCDPISGHVSLFWYQQALGQGPEFLTYFQNEAQLDKSGLPSDRFFAERPEGSVSTLKIQRTQQEDSAVYLCASSVMGAPNTGELFFGEGSRLTVL.

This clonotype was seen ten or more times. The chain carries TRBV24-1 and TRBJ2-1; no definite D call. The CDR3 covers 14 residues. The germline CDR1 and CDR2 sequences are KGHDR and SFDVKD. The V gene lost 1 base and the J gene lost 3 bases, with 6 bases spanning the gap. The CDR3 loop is CATSDFPLYNEQFF. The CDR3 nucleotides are TGTGCCACCAGTGATTTCCCCCTCTACAATGAGCAGTTCTTC.

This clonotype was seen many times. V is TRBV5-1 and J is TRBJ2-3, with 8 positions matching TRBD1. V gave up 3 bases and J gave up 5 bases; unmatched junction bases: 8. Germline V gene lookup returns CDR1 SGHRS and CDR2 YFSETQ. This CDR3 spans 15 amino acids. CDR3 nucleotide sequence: TGCGCCAGCAGCTATATGACAGGGGCTGGAGATACGCAGTATTTT. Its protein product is CASSYMTGAGDTQYF.